The TCR beta chain under discussion was sequenced for a study of T-cell reconstitution after alpha-beta-depleted transplantation in children. Study-level findings and limits: Surviving recipient T cells and thymic progenitors produced the high day-60 TCRbeta diversity seen in some patients. Most T-cell counts and diversity one year after the transplant came from T cells that were newly produced. The study reportedly traced alpha-beta T cells about two months after transplant to several hundred expanded graft clones.

The sample holds a few counts of this clonotype. Its target is unknown. The TCRbeta library was prepared with unique molecular identifiers. TCRdb called the PCR reads again in MiXCR, with one record for every CDR3 protein. Seen here are around 94,000 distinct CDR3 sequences, 4.5% to 7.5% observed once, and the top ten hold approximately 6.6%. The source of this sequence is a female patient aged 2 to 10 who had a stem cell transplant for Fanconi anemia, so the T cells may come from the graft donor. Sequenced here: PBMCs, mostly from graft donor cells, sampled 60 days after TCRalphabeta/CD19-depleted stem cell transplant.

This CDR3 is CASSFSFGQGGLEAFF. The CDR3 DNA sequence: TGCGCCAGCAGCTTCTCGTTTGGACAGGGGGGCCTGGAAGCTTTCTTT. V and J are TRBV5-1 and TRBJ1-1; 10 bases map to TRBD1. CDR3 length equals 16 residues. J lost 8 bases, V lost 2 bases, and 12 bases had no gene match. CDR1 is SGHRS and CDR2 is YFSETQ in the germline V gene.